This T cell receptor (beta chain) was identified in a study of regulatory T cells in long-lasting Graves disease. Combining iRepertoire HTBI primers with Arm-PCR of CDR3 regions, the authors built TCR beta libraries. TCRdb re-called the multiplex PCR reads with MiXCR, one entry per CDR3 protein. The sample records a few hundred thousand distinct CDR3 sequences, 20% to 25% being singletons. Study-level findings and limits: The work looked only at peripheral blood and did not look at thyroid tissue.

Time point meaning: persistent/refractory GD, antithyroid drugs over 5 years with positive TRAb. Extracted PBMC RNA gave rise to the TCR library. It was by American Thyroid Association guidelines that Graves' disease was diagnosed. The source of the patients was an endocrinology department in Xi'an, China. The CDR3 totals 13 residues. Germline CDR1 is KGHDR and CDR2 is SFDVKD. The V gene end was trimmed by 7 bases and the J gene end by 7 bases; junction bases not matched to a gene: 8. This clonotype occurred many times. No antigen is known for it. The chain combines TRBV24-1 with TRBJ2-5; 7 positions agree with TRBD1. The specimen comprised peripheral blood mononuclear cells (PBMCs), sampled when the disease was refractory, from a patient treated with antithyroid drugs. The sequence was obtained from a female donor with Graves disease. The CDR3 sequence: CATRGQPHGTQYF. The DNA of the CDR3 is TGTGCCACCAGGGGACAGCCTCACGGGACCCAGTACTTC.